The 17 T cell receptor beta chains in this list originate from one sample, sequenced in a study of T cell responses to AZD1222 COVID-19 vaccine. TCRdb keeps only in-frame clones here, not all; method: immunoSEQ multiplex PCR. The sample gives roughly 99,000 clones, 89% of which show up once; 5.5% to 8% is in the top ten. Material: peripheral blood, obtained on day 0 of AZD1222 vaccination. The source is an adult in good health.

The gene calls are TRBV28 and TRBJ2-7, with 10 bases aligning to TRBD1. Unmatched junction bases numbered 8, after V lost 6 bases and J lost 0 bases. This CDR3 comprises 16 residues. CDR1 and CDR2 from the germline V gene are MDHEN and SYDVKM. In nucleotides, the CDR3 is TGTGCCAGCAGGGGCAGGGGACAGGGGATCTCCTACGAGCAGTACTTC. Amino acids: CASRGRGQGISYEQYF.

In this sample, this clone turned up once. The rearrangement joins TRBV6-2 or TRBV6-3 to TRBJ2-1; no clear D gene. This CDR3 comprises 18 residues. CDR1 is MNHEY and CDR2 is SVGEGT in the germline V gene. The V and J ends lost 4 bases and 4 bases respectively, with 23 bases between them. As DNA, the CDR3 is TGTGCCAGCAGTTCAACACTCCTTAGCCAGTCCCCTTACAATGAGCAGTTCTTC. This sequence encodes CASSSTLLSQSPYNEQFF.

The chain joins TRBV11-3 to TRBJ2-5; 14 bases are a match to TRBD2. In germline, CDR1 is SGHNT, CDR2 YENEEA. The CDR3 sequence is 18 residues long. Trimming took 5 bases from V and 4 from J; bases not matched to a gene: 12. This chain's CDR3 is CASSGHGTSGRVGETQYF. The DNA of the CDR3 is TGTGCCAGCAGCGGACACGGGACTAGCGGGAGAGTTGGAGAGACCCAGTACTTC.

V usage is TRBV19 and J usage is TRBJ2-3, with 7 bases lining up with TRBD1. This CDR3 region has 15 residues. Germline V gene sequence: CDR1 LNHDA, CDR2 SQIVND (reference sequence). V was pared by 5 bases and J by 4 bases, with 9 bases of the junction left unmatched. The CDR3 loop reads CASSPPRGRPDTQYF. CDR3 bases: TGTGCCAGTAGTCCCCCGAGGGGGCGCCCAGATACGCAGTATTTT.

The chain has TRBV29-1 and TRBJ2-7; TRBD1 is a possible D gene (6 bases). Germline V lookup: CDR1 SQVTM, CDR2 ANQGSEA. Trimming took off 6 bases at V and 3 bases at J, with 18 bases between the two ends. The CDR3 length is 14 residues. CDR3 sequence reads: CSVRSGADYYEQYF. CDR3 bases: TGCAGCGTCCGCTCAGGGGCCGACTACTACGAGCAGTACTTC.

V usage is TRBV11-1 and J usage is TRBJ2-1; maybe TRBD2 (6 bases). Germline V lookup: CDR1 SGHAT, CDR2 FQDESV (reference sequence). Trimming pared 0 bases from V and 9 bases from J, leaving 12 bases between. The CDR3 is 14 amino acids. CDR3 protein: CASSLATRSGEQFF. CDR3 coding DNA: TGTGCCAGCAGCTTAGCGACTAGATCGGGTGAGCAGTTCTTC.

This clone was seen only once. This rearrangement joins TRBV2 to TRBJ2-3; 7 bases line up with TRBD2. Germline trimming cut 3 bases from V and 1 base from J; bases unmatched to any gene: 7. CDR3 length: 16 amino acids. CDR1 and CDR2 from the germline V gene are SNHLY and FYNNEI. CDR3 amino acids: CASSDVLAEGTDTQYF. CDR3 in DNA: TGTGCCAGCAGTGATGTGCTAGCGGAGGGCACAGATACGCAGTATTTT.

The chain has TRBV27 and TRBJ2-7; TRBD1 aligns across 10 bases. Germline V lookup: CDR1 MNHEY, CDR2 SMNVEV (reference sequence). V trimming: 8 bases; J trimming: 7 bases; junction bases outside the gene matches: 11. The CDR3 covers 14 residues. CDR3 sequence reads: CASLPGTGEGEQYF. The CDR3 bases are TGTGCCAGCCTTCCCGGGACAGGGGAAGGGGAGCAGTACTTC.

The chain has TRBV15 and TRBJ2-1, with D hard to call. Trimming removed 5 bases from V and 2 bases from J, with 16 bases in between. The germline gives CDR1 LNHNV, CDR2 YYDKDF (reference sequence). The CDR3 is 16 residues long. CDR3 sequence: CATSSIGRAAYNEQFF. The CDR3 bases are TGTGCCACCAGCTCCATCGGCAGAGCTGCCTACAATGAGCAGTTCTTC.

The CDR3 spells CSASAPYRADTQYF. The DNA for the CDR3 is TGCAGTGCTAGTGCCCCCTACAGGGCAGATACGCAGTATTTT. This chain connects TRBV20-1 to TRBJ2-3; a weak D match, TRBD1 (6 bases). The germline gives CDR1 DFQATT, CDR2 SNEGSKA (reference sequence). This CDR3 contains 14 residues. The V end lost 3 bases, the J end lost 4 bases, and 14 bases lay between the germline ends.

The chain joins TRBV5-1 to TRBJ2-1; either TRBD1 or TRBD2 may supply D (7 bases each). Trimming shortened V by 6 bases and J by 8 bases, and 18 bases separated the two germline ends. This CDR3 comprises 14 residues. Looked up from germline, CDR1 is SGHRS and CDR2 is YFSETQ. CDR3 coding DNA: TGCGCCAGCATCGAGGGGGGGACAGCCTATGAGCAGTTCTTC. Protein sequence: CASIEGGTAYEQFF.

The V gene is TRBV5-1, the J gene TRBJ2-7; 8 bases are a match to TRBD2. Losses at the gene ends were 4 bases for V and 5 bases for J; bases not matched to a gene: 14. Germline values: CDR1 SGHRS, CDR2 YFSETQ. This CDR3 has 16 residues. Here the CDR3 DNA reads TGCGCCAGCAGCCCACAGGCAGCGGGAGTTATCAACGAGCAGTACTTC. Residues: CASSPQAAGVINEQYF.

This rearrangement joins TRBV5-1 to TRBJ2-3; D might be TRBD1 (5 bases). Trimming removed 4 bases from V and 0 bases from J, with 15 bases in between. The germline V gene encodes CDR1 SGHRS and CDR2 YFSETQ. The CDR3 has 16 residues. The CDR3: CASSPPAGPSTDTQYF. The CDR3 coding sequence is TGCGCCAGCAGCCCCCCGGCAGGGCCGAGCACAGATACGCAGTATTTT.

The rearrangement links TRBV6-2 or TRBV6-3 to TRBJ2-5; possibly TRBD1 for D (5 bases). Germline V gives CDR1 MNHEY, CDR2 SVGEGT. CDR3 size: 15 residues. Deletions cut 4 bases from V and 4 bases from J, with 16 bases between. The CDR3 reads CASSSGNLRRETQYF. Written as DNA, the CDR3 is TGTGCCAGCAGTTCAGGGAATTTGCGTAGAGAGACCCAGTACTTC.

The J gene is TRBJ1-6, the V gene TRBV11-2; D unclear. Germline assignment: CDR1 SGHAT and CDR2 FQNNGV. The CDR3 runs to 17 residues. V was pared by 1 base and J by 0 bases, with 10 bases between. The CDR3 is CASSLGSPLSYNSPLHF. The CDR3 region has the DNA TGTGCCAGCAGCTTAGGAAGTCCCCTCTCCTATAATTCACCCCTCCACTTT.

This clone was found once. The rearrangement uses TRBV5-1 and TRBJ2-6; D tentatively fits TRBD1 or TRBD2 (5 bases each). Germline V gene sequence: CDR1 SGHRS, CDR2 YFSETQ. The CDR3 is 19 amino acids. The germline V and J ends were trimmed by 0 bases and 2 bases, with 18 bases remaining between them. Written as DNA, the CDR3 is TGCGCCAGCAGCTTGGTACGGGACCCCGGTAGGGCTGGGGCCAACGTCCTGACTTTC. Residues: CASSLVRDPGRAGANVLTF. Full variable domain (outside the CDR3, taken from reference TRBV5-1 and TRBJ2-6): KAGVTQTPRYLIKTRGQQVTLSCSPISGHRSVSWYQQTPGQGLQFLFEYFSETQRNKGNFPGRFSGRQFSNSRSEMNVSTLELGDSALYLCASSLVRDPGRAGANVLTFGAGSRLTVL.

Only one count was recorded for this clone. For the CDR3, the DNA is TGCAGCGTTAGTAGCGGAACAGGGGGGGAGACCCAGTACTTC. This gives the protein CSVSSGTGGETQYF. V and J are TRBV29-1 and TRBJ2-5, with 8 nucleotides matching TRBD1. J was trimmed by 5 bases and V by 5 bases; bases with no gene match: 10. CDR1 is SQVTM and CDR2 is ANQGSEA in the germline V gene. This CDR3 region has 14 residues. Based on the CDR3 plus reference TRBV29-1 and TRBJ2-5, the full variable domain is SAVISQKPSRDICQRGTSLTIQCQVDSQVTMMFWYRQQPGQSLTLIATANQGSEATYESGFVIDKFPISRPNLTFSTLTVSNMSPEDSSIYLCSVSSGTGGETQYFGPGTRLLVL.